A single sample is the source of the 8 T cell receptor beta chains below, sequenced in a study of cytomegalovirus exposure and HLA in healthy donors. The study ran its PCR with 60 Vbeta and 13 Jbeta primers. Generated by immunoSEQ multiplex PCR, the TCRdb table keeps only in-frame clones and is missing some. The data show approximately 150,000 clones, roughly 87% seen once. The source material was PBMCs. All receptors come from a woman aged 40 to 50 in good health and CMV-seronegative.

About this clone itself: Other DNA sequences in the same sample also yield this CDR3. The chain carries TRBV7-6 and TRBJ2-1; a weak D match, TRBD1 (5 bases). This CDR3 has 13 amino acids. Trimming took off 3 bases at V and 4 bases at J, with 7 bases between the two ends. Germline lookup yields CDR1 SGHVS and CDR2 FNYEAQ. The CDR3: CASSFSGYNEQFF. The CDR3, as DNA: TGTGCCAGCAGCTTTTCAGGGTACAATGAGCAGTTCTTC.

CDR3 sequence: CASSPGTSLAGRAYEQYF. The CDR3 DNA reads TGTGCCAGCAGCCCCGGGACTAGCTTAGCTGGGAGAGCCTACGAGCAGTACTTC. The chain has TRBV7-3 and TRBJ2-7; 9 nucleotides line up with TRBD2. V was clipped by 5 bases and J by 2 bases; unmatched bases: 16. The germline gives CDR1 SGHTA, CDR2 FQGTGA. This CDR3 contains 18 residues.

The chain is built from TRBV6-5 and TRBJ2-1; 13 nucleotides align to TRBD2. The CDR3 is 15 amino acids. Germline CDR1 is MNHEY and CDR2 is SVGAGI. Trimming took 5 bases from V and 8 from J; bases not matched to a gene: 6. The DNA of the CDR3 is TGTGCCAGCAGTAAACCGGGACTAGCGGGATATGAGCAGTTCTTC. Its translation: CASSKPGLAGYEQFF.

This clone turned up a few times. The rearrangement links TRBV18 to TRBJ2-7; D uncertain. There are 13 residues in the CDR3. V dropped 3 bases and J dropped 2 bases, with 8 bases sitting between them. In germline, CDR1 is KGHSH, CDR2 LQKENI. In DNA form, the CDR3 reads TGTGCCAGCTCACCTCCAGCGACCTACGAGCAGTACTTC. Translation: CASSPPATYEQYF.

About this clone itself: Distinct nucleotide sequences in the sample also encode this CDR3. J is TRBJ2-7 and V is TRBV2; tentative D call: TRBD1 (6 bases). Looked up from germline, CDR1 is SNHLY and CDR2 is FYNNEI. Trimming pared 7 bases from V and 2 bases from J, leaving 12 bases between. This CDR3 comprises 13 residues. The CDR3 sequence is CASTPGTTYEQYF. CDR3 in DNA: TGTGCCAGCACCCCAGGGACAACCTACGAGCAGTACTTC.

V and J are TRBV5-1 and TRBJ1-1; possible D gene TRBD1, 5 bases. This CDR3 is built from 13 residues. Per the germline V gene, CDR1 is SGHRS and CDR2 is YFSETQ. The V gene lost 4 bases and the J gene lost 1 base, with 8 bases spanning the gap. CDR3 amino acids: CASSPRENTEAFF. The DNA for the CDR3 is TGCGCCAGCAGCCCCAGGGAGAACACTGAAGCTTTCTTT.

The chain has TRBV28 and TRBJ2-1; TRBD2 agrees at 8 bases. The CDR3 loop spans 14 amino acids. The ends lost 11 bases at V and 3 bases at J; junction bases unmatched: 9. Germline V gene data show CDR1 as MDHEN and CDR2 as SYDVKM. The CDR3 sequence: CAAIRAGGYNEQFF. As DNA, the CDR3 is TGTGCCGCCATTCGGGCGGGAGGCTACAATGAGCAGTTCTTC.

V is TRBV5-1 and J is TRBJ2-2; a possible D gene is TRBD1 (6 bases). The CDR3 has 14 residues. Germline lookup yields CDR1 SGHRS and CDR2 YFSETQ. V was trimmed by 5 bases and J by 0 bases, leaving 8 bases between them. The CDR3 sequence: CASSGGANTGELFF. For the CDR3, the DNA is TGCGCCAGCAGTGGGGGCGCGAACACCGGGGAGCTGTTTTTT.